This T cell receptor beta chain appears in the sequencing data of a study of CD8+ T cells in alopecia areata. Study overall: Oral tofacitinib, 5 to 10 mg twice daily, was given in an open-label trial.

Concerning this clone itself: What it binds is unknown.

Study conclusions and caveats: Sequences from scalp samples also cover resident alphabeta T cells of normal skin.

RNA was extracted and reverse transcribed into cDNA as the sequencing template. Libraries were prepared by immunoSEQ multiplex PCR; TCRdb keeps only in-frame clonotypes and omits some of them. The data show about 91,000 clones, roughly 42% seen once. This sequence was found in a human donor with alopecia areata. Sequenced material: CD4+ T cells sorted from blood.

This CDR3 is CARRENTEAFF. The DNA of the CDR3 is TGTGCCAGGCGGGAGAACACTGAAGCTTTCTTT. This chain links TRBV2 with TRBJ1-1; no definite D call. V was trimmed by 9 bases and J by 1 base, leaving 6 bases between them. The germline CDR1 and CDR2 sequences are SNHLY and FYNNEI. The CDR3 is made up of 11 amino acids.